Presented here are 2 T cell receptor beta chains from one specimen sequenced in a study of OX40 agonist ivuxolimab in advanced cancers. Repertoires were generated with immunoSEQ multiplex PCR, while TCRdb's copy carries only in-frame clones and drops some. The sample has tens of thousands of clones, about 94% seen once. This sample comprised CD4+ or CD8+ T cells sorted from blood, obtained in a trial of the OX40 agonist ivuxolimab. All receptors derive from an adult with an advanced solid tumor such as melanoma, head and neck, liver or kidney cancer.

This chain connects TRBV10-2 to TRBJ2-3; 10 bases agree with TRBD1. J was trimmed by 4 bases and V by 4 bases; bases with no gene match: 2. The CDR3 covers 14 residues. Germline lookup yields CDR1 WSHSY and CDR2 SAAADI. The CDR3 DNA reads TGCGCCAGCAGTGGACAGGGGGCCTCAGATACGCAGTATTTT. The encoded protein is CASSGQGASDTQYF.

The V gene is TRBV2, the J gene TRBJ1-6; D gene uncertain. Germline V CDR1 and CDR2: SNHLY, FYNNEI. V gave up 7 bases and J gave up 7 bases, with 11 bases separating them. This CDR3 is built from 13 residues. The CDR3 sequence is CASKEGRNSPLHF. CDR3 nucleotide sequence: TGTGCCAGCAAGGAAGGTCGAAATTCACCCCTCCACTTT.